The 3 T cell receptor beta chains below all came from one sample that was sequenced in a study of radiotherapy plus CTLA-4 blockade in lung cancer. The table came from immunoSEQ multiplex PCR; TCRdb's copy has only in-frame clones and leaves some out. Here the sample spans roughly 76,000 clones, roughly 74% being singletons. The material was peripheral blood, obtained from a patient treated with radiotherapy plus ipilimumab. These receptors were obtained from a human donor with non-small cell lung cancer whose response to radiotherapy plus ipilimumab could not be evaluated.

This chain connects TRBV19 to TRBJ2-3, with 12 bases fitting TRBD2. CDR1 LNHDA and CDR2 SQIVND come from the germline V gene (reference sequence). After removal of 4 bases from V and 4 bases from J, the junction contained 6 bases not matched to a gene. The CDR3 sequence is 16 residues long. The CDR3 spells CASSKRLAGVADTQYF. In DNA form, the CDR3 reads TGTGCCAGTAGTAAGAGACTAGCGGGAGTGGCAGATACGCAGTATTTT.

The chain couples TRBV9 to TRBJ2-7; 8 bases are a match to TRBD2. CDR3 length: 14 amino acids. CDR1 is SGDLS and CDR2 is YYNGEE in the germline V gene. Trimming took 2 bases from V and 2 from J; bases not matched to a gene: 3. The CDR3 nucleotides read TGTGCCAGCAGCGTCCGGGGGGGCCCCTACGAGCAGTACTTC. Its translation: CASSVRGGPYEQYF.

The chain links TRBV15 to TRBJ1-6; 7 nucleotides agree with TRBD1. This CDR3 has 16 amino acids. Trimming removed 5 bases from V and 6 bases from J; junction bases left unmatched: 10. Per germline, CDR1 LNHNV and CDR2 YYDKDF (reference sequence). The CDR3 region is CATSDYDRAFNSPLHF. The CDR3 DNA sequence: TGTGCCACCAGCGATTACGACAGGGCGTTTAATTCACCCCTCCACTTT.